Here is one TCR beta chain with its context. This CDR3 has 16 amino acids. CDR1 and CDR2 (germline): LGHNA, YSLEER. J lost 6 bases, V lost 0 bases, and 3 bases had no gene match. This sample is part of a study of blood T cell repertoires in COVID-19. Sequencing used immunoSEQ multiplex PCR; TCRdb keeps in-frame clones, though not all of them. The sample records approximately 110,000 clones, around 74% being singletons. Sequenced material: peripheral blood. This receptor was obtained from a man aged 80 or over with COVID-19, enrolled during active disease. The chain is built from TRBV4-3 and TRBJ1-6; 9 positions match TRBD1. CDR3 DNA sequence: TGCGCCAGCAGCCAAGAACCGGGACAGGGTAATTCACCCCTCCACTTT. As protein: CASSQEPGQGNSPLHF.